A single sample gave rise to the 15 T cell receptor beta chains below, sequenced in a study of early T cells in non-severe SARS-CoV-2 infection. Via MiXCR, TCRdb re-called the 5' RACE reads, giving one row per CDR3 protein. The sample includes approximately 110,000 distinct CDR3 sequences, 15% of them seen just once. The sequenced sample was whole blood. The receptor set was obtained from an adult who was a healthcare worker with PCR-confirmed SARS-CoV-2 infection or an uninfected control (not recorded which).

This clonotype was counted at least ten times. The CDR3 loop is CAISESNWDTQYF. The CDR3 DNA sequence: TGTGCCATCAGTGAGTCGAATTGGGATACGCAGTATTTT. The V gene is TRBV10-3, the J gene TRBJ2-3; D gene unclear. CDR1 and CDR2 from the germline V gene are ENHRY and SYGVKD. The CDR3 spans 13 residues. Trimming shortened V by 0 bases and J by 6 bases, and 7 bases separated the two germline ends.

This clonotype was picked up a small number of times. This chain uses TRBV19 with TRBJ2-1; 8 positions match TRBD2. Germline values: CDR1 LNHDA, CDR2 SQIVND (reference sequence). CDR3 length: 15 amino acids. After removal of 3 bases from V and 2 bases from J, the junction contained 3 bases not matched to a gene. The CDR3 DNA reads TGTGCCAGTAGTATTGCGGGGGGAACCTACAATGAGCAGTTCTTC. Amino acids: CASSIAGGTYNEQFF. Filled out from reference TRBV19 and TRBJ2-1, the complete variable domain reads DGGITQSPKYLFRKEGQNVTLSCEQNLNHDAMYWYRQDPGQGLRLIYYSQIVNDFQKGDIAEGYSVSREKKESFPLTVTSAQKNPTAFYLCASSIAGGTYNEQFFGPGTRLTVL.

Only a few counts were recorded for this clonotype. This chain connects TRBV10-3 to TRBJ1-2; 7 bases match TRBD1. Per the germline V gene, CDR1 is ENHRY and CDR2 is SYGVKD. V was pared by 11 bases and J by 8 bases, with 14 bases of the junction left unmatched. This CDR3 region has 13 residues. DNA of the CDR3: TGTGCCGCAAGACAGGGAAGCCTAGAAGGCTACACCTTC. This codes for CAARQGSLEGYTF.

J is TRBJ2-1 and V is TRBV2; 8 nucleotides align to TRBD1. The CDR3 has 13 residues. Germline CDR1 is SNHLY and CDR2 is FYNNEI. V lost 7 bases and J lost 9; bases outside the gene matches: 8. CDR3: CASNDQGAGEQFF. The CDR3, as DNA: TGTGCCAGCAACGACCAGGGGGCAGGTGAGCAGTTCTTC.

This clonotype was observed a handful of times. V gene TRBV3-1 combines with J gene TRBJ1-3; maybe TRBD1 (5 bases). The V gene's germline CDR1 is LGHDT and CDR2 YNNKEL (reference sequence). Trimming left V 3 bases short and J 7 bases short, with 16 bases between. The CDR3 has 15 residues. This CDR3 is CASSQKTERANTIYF. CDR3 coding DNA: TGTGCCAGCAGCCAGAAGACAGAAAGAGCGAACACCATATATTTT.

V is TRBV25-1 and J is TRBJ2-7; D unclear. The CDR3 totals 15 residues. The germline V and J ends were trimmed by 2 bases and 1 base, with 12 bases remaining between them. Germline V lookup: CDR1 MGHDK, CDR2 SYGVNS. DNA for the CDR3: TGTGCCAGCAGTGAAGAATGGCCAAAGTCCTACGAGCAGTACTTC. Residues: CASSEEWPKSYEQYF.

This chain links TRBV5-1 with TRBJ1-2; 9 bases match TRBD1. CDR1 is SGHRS, CDR2 YFSETQ, per germline. The CDR3 spans 15 residues. The V segment lost 4 bases and the J segment 2 bases; nucleotides outside the gene matches: 6. CDR3 protein: CASSTGQGRNYGYTF. In nucleotides, the CDR3 is TGCGCCAGCAGCACGGGACAGGGTCGGAACTATGGCTACACCTTC.

The chain couples TRBV6-2 or TRBV6-3 to TRBJ2-5; possibly TRBD1 for D (6 bases). The germline V and J ends were trimmed by 2 bases and 4 bases, with 11 bases remaining between them. Germline CDR1 is MNHEY and CDR2 is SVGEGT. The CDR3 sequence is 14 residues long. In DNA, the CDR3 is TGTGCCAGCAGTTACGCCGGGACACCAGAGACCCAGTACTTC. Residues: CASSYAGTPETQYF.

J is TRBJ2-3 and V is TRBV20-1; either TRBD1 or TRBD2 may fit D (6 bases each). Germline CDR1 and CDR2: DFQATT and SNEGSKA (reference sequence). CDR3 length: 13 amino acids. The germline V and J ends were trimmed by 5 bases and 2 bases, with 11 bases remaining between them. The CDR3 DNA is TGCAGTGCTGCAGGGGAGGCCACAGATACGCAGTATTTT. As protein: CSAAGEATDTQYF.

For the CDR3, the DNA is TGTGCCAGCAGACGGCCCCTTCGGGGGCGAAGCACAGATACGCAGTATTTT. Translation gives CASRRPLRGRSTDTQYF. The chain joins TRBV6-6 to TRBJ2-3; possibly TRBD1 or TRBD2 for D (6 bases each). The germline gives CDR1 MNHNY, CDR2 SVGAGI (reference sequence). This CDR3 region has 17 residues. The V end lost 6 bases, the J end lost 0 bases, and 19 bases lay between the germline ends.

This clonotype was counted between two and nine times. The J gene is TRBJ1-5, the V gene TRBV2, with D uncertain. CDR1 is SNHLY, CDR2 FYNNEI, per germline. V lost 3 bases and J 3 bases, leaving 9 bases between the germline ends. The CDR3 is made up of 14 amino acids. The CDR3 sequence: CASSEARLNQPQHF. CDR3 sequence (DNA): TGTGCCAGCAGTGAGGCACGGCTCAATCAGCCCCAGCATTTT.

The chain carries TRBV6-1 and TRBJ1-6, with D maybe TRBD1 (6 bases). The germline CDR1 and CDR2 sequences are MNHNS and SASEGT. This CDR3 region has 15 residues. With 0 bases removed from V and 7 bases from J, the gap between germline ends came to 10 bases. The CDR3 sequence is CASSEAAGVNSPLHF. For the CDR3, the DNA is TGTGCCAGCAGTGAAGCCGCAGGGGTGAATTCACCCCTCCACTTT.

The gene calls are TRBV2 and TRBJ2-7, with 7 bases fitting TRBD1. Per the germline V gene, CDR1 is SNHLY and CDR2 is FYNNEI. CDR3 length: 15 amino acids. J lost 1 base, V lost 6 bases, and 9 bases had no gene match. This chain's CDR3 is CASRTSTGSSYEQYF. The CDR3 bases are TGTGCCAGCAGGACTTCGACAGGGTCGTCCTACGAGCAGTACTTC.

In this sample, this clonotype turned up a few times. The CDR3 DNA sequence: TGTGCCAGTAGTATACGCTACGCTAACTATGGCTACACCTTC. It specifies CASSIRYANYGYTF. The chain uses TRBV19 and TRBJ1-2; unclear D gene. This CDR3 comprises 14 residues. Germline lookup yields CDR1 LNHDA and CDR2 SQIVND (reference sequence). Trimming cost V 2 bases and J 0 bases, with 7 bases left between them.

There are a few counts of this clonotype. The rearrangement links TRBV20-1 to TRBJ1-1; no clear D. This CDR3 has 12 residues. V was clipped by 3 bases and J by 1 base, with 6 bases between them. Germline assignment: CDR1 DFQATT and CDR2 SNEGSKA (reference sequence). The CDR3 is CSASPGNTEAFF. CDR3 nucleotides: TGCAGTGCTAGCCCGGGGAACACTGAAGCTTTCTTT.